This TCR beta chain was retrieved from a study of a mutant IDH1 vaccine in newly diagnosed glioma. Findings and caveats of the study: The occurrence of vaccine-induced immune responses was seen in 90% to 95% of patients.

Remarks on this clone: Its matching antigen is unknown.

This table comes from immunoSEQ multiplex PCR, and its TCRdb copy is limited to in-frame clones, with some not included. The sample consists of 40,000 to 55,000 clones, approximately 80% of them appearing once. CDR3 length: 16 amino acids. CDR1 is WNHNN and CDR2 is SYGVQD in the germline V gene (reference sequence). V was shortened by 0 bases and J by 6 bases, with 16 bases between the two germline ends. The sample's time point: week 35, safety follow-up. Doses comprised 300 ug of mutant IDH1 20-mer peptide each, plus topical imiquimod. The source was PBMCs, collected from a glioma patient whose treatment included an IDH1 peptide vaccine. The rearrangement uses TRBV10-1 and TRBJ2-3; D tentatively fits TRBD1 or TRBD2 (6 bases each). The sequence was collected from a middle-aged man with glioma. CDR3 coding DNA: TGCGCCAGCAGTGAGTCCCCGGGGGCGCATTGGGATACGCAGTATTTT. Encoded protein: CASSESPGAHWDTQYF.